This T cell receptor beta chain was sequenced for a study of T cell repertoires in cytomegalovirus infection. General study points: Public TCR beta family frequency separated CMV-and-HLA carriers, including in an independent cohort.

Each CDR3 protein is one row after TCRdb ran MiXCR on the reads. The sample lists around 230,000 distinct CDR3 sequences, under 8.5% seen once, with roughly 6.5% in the top ten. In this sample, this clonotype turned up a few times. What it binds is not known. Per germline, CDR1 SQVTM and CDR2 ANQGSEA. This CDR3 spans 14 amino acids. The V end lost 2 bases, the J end lost 1 base, and 6 bases lay between the germline ends. The clonotype originates from a human donor in good health (CMV status not recorded). Some clones in this sample may be carry-over from other donors' samples. The sample was PBMCs. The chain is built from TRBV29-1 and TRBJ2-6, with unresolved D. CDR3 loop: CSVEIPSGANVLTF. CDR3 coding DNA: TGCAGCGTTGAAATACCTTCTGGGGCCAACGTCCTGACTTTC.